The 32 T cell receptor beta chains below were found in one sample sequenced in a study of response to subunit inactivated influenza vaccine. MiXCR, run by TCRdb on the RT-PCR reads, gives a single entry per CDR3 protein. The sample records about 480,000 distinct CDR3 sequences, less than 30% being singletons. Here the sequenced sample was CD4+ T cells sorted from PBMCs, taken 4 to 6 days after vaccination. The origin of the receptors is a man aged 45-65 years who received an inactivated influenza vaccine.

This clonotype was detected only a few times. The chain employs TRBV30 and TRBJ2-1, with 9 bases lining up with TRBD1. This CDR3 is 14 amino acids long. The germline V gene encodes CDR1 GTSNPN and CDR2 SVGIG (reference sequence). With V trimmed by 4 bases and J by 7 bases, 8 bases remained unmatched. The CDR3 sequence: CAWTVGTGKNEQFF. The CDR3 DNA follows: TGTGCCTGGACCGTCGGGACAGGGAAGAATGAGCAGTTCTTC. Full variable domain (missing parts from reference TRBV30 and TRBJ2-1): SQTIHQWPATLVQPVGSPLSLECTVEGTSNPNLYWYRQAAGRGLQLLFYSVGIGQISSEVPQNLSASRPQDRQFILSSKKLLLSDSGFYLCAWTVGTGKNEQFFGPGTRLTVL.

This clonotype was counted a few times. The rearrangement uses TRBV7-8 and TRBJ2-1, with 8 bases aligning to TRBD1. Germline assignment: CDR1 SGHVS and CDR2 FQNEAQ. The CDR3 has 16 residues. V shed 1 base and J 5 bases; nucleotides not matched to a gene: 7. CDR3 in amino acids: CASSLGSGGGNNEQFF. In DNA form, the CDR3 reads TGTGCCAGCAGCTTAGGATCAGGGGGCGGAAACAATGAGCAGTTCTTC.

This clonotype has just a few counts. CDR3 loop: CASSRTGQENYGYTF. DNA for the CDR3: TGCGCCAGCAGCCGAACGGGACAGGAGAACTATGGCTACACCTTC. The chain links TRBV5-1 to TRBJ1-2; the match to TRBD1 covers 8 bases. J lost 2 bases, V lost 4 bases, and 7 bases had no gene match. The CDR3 is 15 residues long. Germline V lookup: CDR1 SGHRS, CDR2 YFSETQ.

V gene TRBV4-2 combines with J gene TRBJ2-2; 8 positions match TRBD1. Unmatched junction bases numbered 12, after V lost 0 bases and J lost 9 bases. This CDR3 contains 17 residues. Germline V gene data show CDR1 as LGHNA and CDR2 as YNFKEQ. This CDR3 is CASSQDRARGRDRELFF. In DNA, the CDR3 is TGTGCCAGCAGCCAAGATCGGGCCAGGGGGCGCGACCGGGAGCTGTTTTTT.

The chain has TRBV6-5 and TRBJ2-5; 8 bases agree with TRBD2. The CDR3 covers 14 residues. From germline, CDR1 is MNHEY and CDR2 SVGAGI. Trimming took 2 bases from V and 4 from J; bases not matched to a gene: 3. The CDR3 loop is CASSYREGSETQYF. The DNA for the CDR3 is TGTGCCAGCAGTTACCGGGAGGGGTCAGAGACCCAGTACTTC.

This chain links TRBV12-3 or TRBV12-4 with TRBJ2-7, with 10 bases aligning to TRBD2. CDR3 length: 14 amino acids. The V segment lost 2 bases and the J segment 5 bases; nucleotides outside the gene matches: 3. The CDR3 region is CASSLRTSGNEQYF. The CDR3 DNA reads TGTGCCAGCAGTTTAAGGACTAGCGGAAACGAGCAGTACTTC.

This chain uses TRBV20-1 with TRBJ2-1; 12 positions match TRBD1. The V segment lost 2 bases and the J segment 9 bases; nucleotides outside the gene matches: 5. The length of the CDR3 is 14 residues. Germline V lookup: CDR1 DFQATT, CDR2 SNEGSKA (reference sequence). CDR3 loop: CSARSGTGGTEQFF. CDR3 bases: TGCAGTGCTAGATCCGGGACAGGGGGCACTGAGCAGTTCTTC.

This clonotype came up a few times. The chain recombines TRBV7-2 with TRBJ2-1; 10 bases are a match to TRBD2. This CDR3 has 15 amino acids. The germline CDR1 and CDR2 sequences are SGHTA and FQGNSA. Trimming cost V 4 bases and J 10 bases; bases outside gene matches: 10. The CDR3 DNA follows: TGTGCCAGCAGCTCCAGCGGGAGGGCCCGTCGGGAGCAGTTCTTC. Protein product: CASSSSGRARREQFF.

The chain links TRBV3-1 to TRBJ2-3, with no clear D. The ends were cut back, 1 base at V and 6 bases at J, with 5 bases in the middle. CDR1 and CDR2 (germline): LGHDT, YNNKEL (reference sequence). The CDR3 totals 12 residues. Here the CDR3 reads CASSQVGDTQYF. The DNA for the CDR3 is TGTGCCAGCAGCCAAGTCGGCGATACGCAGTATTTT.

This chain links TRBV4-3 with TRBJ2-7; D might be TRBD1 or TRBD2, each matching 5 bases. Trimming cost V 3 bases and J 7 bases, with 16 bases left between them. This CDR3 spans 14 amino acids. Germline assignment: CDR1 LGHNA and CDR2 YSLEER. The chain's CDR3 is CASSHLQTEGEQYF. CDR3 nucleotides: TGCGCCAGCAGCCATCTTCAGACCGAGGGGGAGCAGTACTTC.

The genes are TRBV12-3 or TRBV12-4 and TRBJ2-2; a weak D match, TRBD1 (6 bases). The length of the CDR3 is 15 residues. With 3 bases removed from V and 0 bases from J, the gap between germline ends came to 8 bases. CDR3 protein: CASSFGGANTGELFF. The CDR3 DNA sequence: TGTGCCAGCAGTTTTGGGGGCGCGAACACCGGGGAGCTGTTTTTT.

The J gene is TRBJ1-5, the V gene TRBV6-1, with 7 bases aligning to TRBD1. This CDR3 comprises 15 residues. V shed 2 bases, J shed 3 bases, and the junction held 4 bases outside the gene matches. CDR1 MNHNS and CDR2 SASEGT come from the germline V gene. CDR3 DNA sequence: TGTGCCAGCAGTGAAAGGGGGCACTACAATCAGCCCCAGCATTTT. Translation: CASSERGHYNQPQHF.

This clonotype has only a few counts. The chain links TRBV20-1 to TRBJ1-1; 10 bases map to TRBD1. This CDR3 contains 9 residues. CDR1 is DFQATT and CDR2 is SNEGSKA in the germline V gene (reference sequence). For the CDR3, the DNA is TGCAGCCCCCGGGACAGGGGATTCTTT. This translates into CSPRDRGFF.

V gene TRBV4-3 combines with J gene TRBJ2-7; D may be TRBD1 or TRBD2 (7 bases each). CDR1 is LGHNA and CDR2 is YSLEER in the germline V gene. The V and J ends lost 3 bases and 4 bases respectively, with 13 bases between them. This CDR3 comprises 14 residues. This chain's CDR3 is CASSHLRGGYEQYF. The DNA for the CDR3 is TGCGCCAGCAGCCACCTCAGGGGGGGGTACGAGCAGTACTTC.

In this sample, this clonotype turned up a few times. The CDR3 nucleotides are TGTGCCAGCAGCCAAGGGGCCATTCAGCCCCAGCATTTT. Protein sequence: CASSQGAIQPQHF. This chain links TRBV3-1 with TRBJ1-5, with D uncertain. CDR1 is LGHDT and CDR2 is YNNKEL in the germline V gene (reference sequence). This CDR3 region has 13 residues. Trimming took off 1 base at V and 6 bases at J, with 7 bases between the two ends.

The chain combines TRBV29-1 with TRBJ2-1; 7 bases match TRBD2. Germline lookup yields CDR1 SQVTM and CDR2 ANQGSEA. Unmatched junction bases numbered 8, after V lost 3 bases and J lost 3 bases. CDR3 length: 15 amino acids. CDR3 sequence reads: CSVDRGLHLYNEQFF. In DNA, the CDR3 is TGCAGCGTTGACCGGGGACTACATCTCTACAATGAGCAGTTCTTC.

This clonotype was observed a few times. The J gene is TRBJ2-1, the V gene TRBV12-3 or TRBV12-4, with D possibly matching TRBD2 (6 bases). V was clipped by 5 bases and J by 7 bases, with 9 bases between them. CDR3 size: 12 residues. CDR3 amino acids: CASSHRGNEQFF. Written as DNA, the CDR3 is TGTGCCAGCAGTCACCGGGGGAATGAGCAGTTCTTC.

The J gene is TRBJ2-5, the V gene TRBV16, with D perhaps TRBD1 or TRBD2 (5 bases each). Trimming stripped 0 bases from V and 5 bases from J, with 10 bases between. The germline gives CDR1 KGHSY, CDR2 FQNENV. The CDR3 is 14 amino acids. CDR3 in DNA: TGTGCCAGCAGCCAATCACAAGGGGACGAGACCCAGTACTTC. Protein: CASSQSQGDETQYF. Full variable domain (missing parts from reference TRBV16 and TRBJ2-5): GEEVAQTPKHLVRGEGQKAKLYCAPIKGHSYVFWYQQVLKNEFKFLISFQNENVFDETGMPKERFSAKCLPNSPCSLEIQATKLEDSAVYFCASSQSQGDETQYFGPGTRLLVL.

The genes are TRBV5-5 and TRBJ1-5, with TRBD1 identical over 8 bases. The trim removed 4 bases at V and 2 bases at J, leaving 8 bases unmatched. Germline CDR1 SGHKS, CDR2 YYEKEE (reference sequence). This CDR3 region has 16 residues. CDR3 protein: CASSAQGALRNQPQHF. The CDR3 nucleotides are TGTGCCAGCAGCGCTCAGGGGGCCTTACGCAATCAGCCCCAGCATTTT.

This clonotype came up a few times. This chain connects TRBV4-2 to TRBJ2-7; a weak D match, TRBD1 (5 bases). The CDR3 runs 15 residues. Germline CDR1 is LGHNA and CDR2 is YNFKEQ. V was clipped by 2 bases and J by 5 bases, with 16 bases between them. The CDR3 DNA is TGTGCCAGCAGCCAACCGGGCCAGGGAAACAACGAGCAGTACTTC. It translates to CASSQPGQGNNEQYF.

The rearrangement uses TRBV20-1 and TRBJ2-1; 7 bases fit TRBD2. Unmatched junction bases numbered 5, after V lost 0 bases and J lost 3 bases. CDR3 length equals 15 residues. Germline-derived CDR1 and CDR2 are DFQATT and SNEGSKA (reference sequence). The CDR3 DNA is TGCAGTGCTAGAGATACGGGAGGTTACTACAATGAGCAGTTCTTC. This gives the protein CSARDTGGYYNEQFF.

This clonotype was observed a handful of times. V usage is TRBV3-1 and J usage is TRBJ2-6; D gene unclear. V lost 4 bases and J lost 3, with 10 bases in between. Per the germline V gene, CDR1 is LGHDT and CDR2 is YNNKEL (reference sequence). This CDR3 is built from 15 residues. This CDR3 is CASSRMGFGANVLTF. In DNA, the CDR3 is TGTGCCAGCAGCCGGATGGGTTTTGGGGCCAACGTCCTGACTTTC.

The chain carries TRBV6-1 and TRBJ2-7; D is perhaps TRBD1 (5 bases). Trimming shortened V by 2 bases and J by 1 base, and 9 bases separated the two germline ends. The CDR3 totals 14 residues. CDR1 MNHNS and CDR2 SASEGT come from the germline V gene. CDR3 sequence reads: CASSEQGISYEQYF. Written as DNA, the CDR3 is TGTGCCAGCAGTGAACAGGGAATATCCTACGAGCAGTACTTC.

The table lists this clonotype with a few counts. The chain joins TRBV11-2 to TRBJ1-2; D is unclear. Germline V gene lookup returns CDR1 SGHAT and CDR2 FQNNGV. This CDR3 has 14 residues. Trimming took 0 bases from V and 4 from J, leaving 9 bases between them. Here the CDR3 reads CASSLEGRTYGYTF. The CDR3 bases are TGTGCCAGCAGCTTAGAAGGCCGGACCTATGGCTACACCTTC. The whole variable domain, filled in from reference TRBV11-2 and TRBJ1-2, reads EAGVAQSPRYKIIEKRQSVAFWCNPISGHATLYWYQQILGQGPKLLIQFQNNGVVDDSQLPKDRFSAERLKGVDSTLKIQPAKLEDSAVYLCASSLEGRTYGYTFGSGTRLTVV.

In DNA, the CDR3 is TGTGCCATCGGGGACAGGGCCAATGAGCAGTTCTTC. Translation: CAIGDRANEQFF. This rearrangement joins TRBV10-3 to TRBJ2-1, with 9 bases matching TRBD1. The length of the CDR3 is 12 residues. The V gene's germline CDR1 is ENHRY and CDR2 SYGVKD. With V trimmed by 8 bases and J by 6 bases, 2 bases remained unmatched.

The chain has TRBV20-1 and TRBJ1-2, with D tentatively TRBD1 (6 bases). V was cut by 2 bases and J by 2 bases, with 15 bases left in between. Germline values: CDR1 DFQATT, CDR2 SNEGSKA (reference sequence). The CDR3 loop spans 15 amino acids. CDR3 amino acids: CSARSAQQGNYGYTF. In DNA form, the CDR3 reads TGCAGTGCTAGATCTGCCCAACAGGGCAACTATGGCTACACCTTC.

The V and J genes are TRBV5-1 and TRBJ2-5, with D hard to call. CDR3 size: 13 residues. Germline V lookup: CDR1 SGHRS, CDR2 YFSETQ. The germline V and J ends were trimmed by 4 bases and 4 bases, with 11 bases remaining between them. DNA for the CDR3: TGCGCCAGCAGCACTGACTTTAGAGAGACCCAGTACTTC. Amino acid sequence: CASSTDFRETQYF. Full variable domain (rest looked up from reference TRBV5-1 and TRBJ2-5): KAGVTQTPRYLIKTRGQQVTLSCSPISGHRSVSWYQQTPGQGLQFLFEYFSETQRNKGNFPGRFSGRQFSNSRSEMNVSTLELGDSALYLCASSTDFRETQYFGPGTRLLVL.

This clonotype has ten or more counts. The chain uses TRBV5-1 and TRBJ1-2; 7 bases match TRBD1. The CDR3 sequence is 14 residues long. CDR1 is SGHRS and CDR2 is YFSETQ in the germline V gene. V trimming: 0 bases; J trimming: 4 bases; junction bases outside the gene matches: 3. Written as DNA, the CDR3 is TGCGCCAGCAGCTTGGGGGGACAGATCTATGGCTACACCTTC. It yields the protein CASSLGGQIYGYTF.

This clonotype was seen more than once but under ten times. The genes are TRBV20-1 and TRBJ2-7, with no clear D. The CDR3 has 12 amino acids. V was cut by 3 bases and J by 3 bases, with 9 bases left in between. Germline V CDR1 and CDR2: DFQATT, SNEGSKA (reference sequence). CDR3 DNA sequence: TGCAGTGCTAGCAACCAGAACTACGAGCAGTACTTC. It codes for CSASNQNYEQYF.

This sequence joins TRBV7-7 and TRBJ2-1; TRBD2 matches at 15 bases. The CDR3 length is 18 residues. The germline V gene has CDR1 SSHAT and CDR2 FNYEAQ (reference sequence). DNA for the CDR3: TGTACCTGCAGTTTAGCCATGGGACTAGCGGGAGGAATAAATGAGCAGTTCTTC. As protein: CTCSLAMGLAGGINEQFF.

The V and J genes are TRBV28 and TRBJ2-3, with D perhaps matching TRBD2 (5 bases). Trimming left V 5 bases short and J 2 bases short, with 14 bases between. Germline V gene sequence: CDR1 MDHEN, CDR2 SYDVKM. The CDR3 runs 15 residues. The CDR3 is CASSPLAGFTDTQYF. The CDR3 bases are TGTGCCAGCAGTCCCCTTGCGGGTTTCACAGATACGCAGTATTTT.

This clonotype showed up just a few times. V gene TRBV12-3 or TRBV12-4 combines with J gene TRBJ2-3, with a weak D call TRBD2 (6 bases). With 6 bases removed from V and 4 bases from J, the gap between germline ends came to 14 bases. This CDR3 is 14 amino acids long. The CDR3 DNA follows: TGTGCCAGCAGCGCCGGAGGGCCGCCAGATACGCAGTATTTT. It is translated as CASSAGGPPDTQYF.